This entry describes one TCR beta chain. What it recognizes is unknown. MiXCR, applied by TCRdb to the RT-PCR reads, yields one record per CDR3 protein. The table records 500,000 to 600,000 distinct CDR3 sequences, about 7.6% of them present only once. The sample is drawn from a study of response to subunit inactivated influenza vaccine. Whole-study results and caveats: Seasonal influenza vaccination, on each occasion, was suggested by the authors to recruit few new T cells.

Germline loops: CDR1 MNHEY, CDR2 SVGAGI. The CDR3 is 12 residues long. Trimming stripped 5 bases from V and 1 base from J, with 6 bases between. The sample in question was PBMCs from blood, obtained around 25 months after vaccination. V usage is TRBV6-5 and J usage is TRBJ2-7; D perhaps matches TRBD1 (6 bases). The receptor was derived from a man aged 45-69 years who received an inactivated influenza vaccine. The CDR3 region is CASSGQSYEQYF. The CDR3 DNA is TGTGCCAGCAGTGGACAGTCCTACGAGCAGTACTTC.